A selection of T cell receptor beta chains follows, all from one sample in a study of cytomegalovirus exposure and HLA in healthy donors. TCRdb's copy holds only in-frame clones and misses some; the assay was immunoSEQ multiplex PCR. The repertoire has about 99,000 clones, about 79% of them found once; the top ten carry under 6.5%. Sequenced material: PBMCs. Receptors were obtained from a man between 60 and 75 years old in good health and CMV-seropositive. The CDR3 runs from the conserved cysteine through the conserved F or W. Fields, in order: V gene, D gene, J gene, clone size, CDR3 DNA, CDR3 protein. D genes are given only for firm matches. Where a row states a size, it is once, few, many or the class of an expanded clone; other rows omit it.

>TRBV21-1|NA|TRBJ2-6|NA
TGTGCCAGCAGCAAAGGTTCGGGGGGGCGTTCTGGGGCCAACGTCCTGACTTTC
CASSKGSGGRSGANVLTF
>TRBV6-4|NA|TRBJ2-3|NA
TGTGCCAGCAGTGAATTCGCCGGGGGTCCCACAGATACGCAGTATTTT
CASSEFAGGPTDTQYF
>TRBV9|TRBD1|TRBJ2-5|NA
TGTGCCAGCAGCGTTATCAGGGGGTCTCAAGAGACCCAGTACTTC
CASSVIRGSQETQYF
>TRBV5-5|NA|TRBJ1-1|few
TGTGCCAGCAGCTCGAGCACGAGGAACACTGAAGCTTTCTTT
CASSSSTRNTEAFF
>TRBV7-8|TRBD2|TRBJ2-1|NA
TGTGCCAGCAGCTCCAGAGGACTAGCGGGGACTTCCTACAATGAGCAGTTCTTC
CASSSRGLAGTSYNEQFF
>TRBV28|TRBD1|TRBJ1-5|NA
TGTGCCAGCACCATGGGACAGGGCGGCAATCAGCCCCAGCATTTT
CASTMGQGGNQPQHF
>TRBV6-9|NA|TRBJ2-7|few
TGTGCCAGCAGGGGTGGGCGCGAGCAGTACTTC
CASRGGREQYF
>TRBV5-5|TRBD1|TRBJ1-4|few
TGTGCCAGCAGCCTGACGCCGGGACAGGGTAGAGGAAAACTGTTTTTT
CASSLTPGQGRGKLFF
>TRBV19|NA|TRBJ2-7|few
TGTGCCAGTAGTATAGGACTCCCCACCTCCTACGAGCAGTACTTC
CASSIGLPTSYEQYF
>TRBV6-1|NA|TRBJ1-5|NA
TGTGCCAGCAATAGACCAGGGATGGGGGGTCAGCCCCAGCATTTT
CASNRPGMGGQPQHF
>TRBV7-9|NA|TRBJ1-1|NA
TGTGCCAGCAGCTTAGTTGAGGGGAACACTGAAGCTTTCTTT
CASSLVEGNTEAFF
>TRBV10-3|NA|TRBJ2-1|NA
TGTGCCATCGGGTGGGCTGAGCAGTTCTTC
CAIGWAEQFF
>TRBV7-8|TRBD2|TRBJ2-1|NA
TGTGCCAGCAGCTTAGGGCCAGCGGGGGGCCTCCCCTCCTACAATGAGCAGTTCTTC
CASSLGPAGGLPSYNEQFF
>TRBV11-3|TRBD1|TRBJ2-1|NA
TGTGCCAGCAGCGACAGGGGCAGCTCCTACAATGAGCAGTTCTTC
CASSDRGSSYNEQFF
>TRBV11-2|NA|TRBJ2-3|NA
TGTGCCAGCAGCTTCCAGGGATTTGGGGTCGCAGATACGCAGTATTTT
CASSFQGFGVADTQYF
>TRBV5-1|NA|TRBJ2-5|NA
TGCGCCAGCAGCTTGGGCCCTGGGGGGAACCAAGAGACCCAGTACTTC
CASSLGPGGNQETQYF
>TRBV5-6|NA|TRBJ1-1|NA
TGTGCCAGCAGCTTTCCCTACAAGGCAGGGGAAGACACTGAAGCTTTCTTT
CASSFPYKAGEDTEAFF
>TRBV5-1|NA|TRBJ2-1|NA
TGCGCCAGCAGCTTGGCAGACAGGATCACGGACAATGAGCAGTTCTTC
CASSLADRITDNEQFF
>TRBV7-2|TRBD1|TRBJ2-2|NA
TGTGCCAGCAGCCGAGGGGGACAGGGATTCACCGGGGAGCTGTTTTTT
CASSRGGQGFTGELFF
>TRBV5-1|TRBD1|TRBJ1-5|NA
TGCGCCAGCAGCCCGGTCCCGGGACAGGGTGATCAGCCCCAGCATTTT
CASSPVPGQGDQPQHF
>TRBV5-6|NA|TRBJ1-1|NA
TGTGCCAGCAGCTCTCCAGGGCTTATGAACACTGAAGCTTTCTTT
CASSSPGLMNTEAFF
>TRBV6-5|NA|TRBJ1-2|NA
TGTGCCAGCAGTTACCTCGGGGAGAGTTCTAACTATGGCTACACCTTC
CASSYLGESSNYGYTF
>TRBV27|NA|TRBJ1-6|NA
TGTGCCAGCACTCCTCCGGGGGAAAATTCACCCCTCCACTTT
CASTPPGENSPLHF
>TRBV18|TRBD1|TRBJ1-2|NA
TGTGCCAGCTCACCTTTGGACAGGGGGGACTATGGCTACACCTTC
CASSPLDRGDYGYTF
>TRBV28|TRBD1|TRBJ2-7|NA
TGTGCCAGCAGCGGCGTGGGTACAGGGGGAAACTACGAGCAGTACTTC
CASSGVGTGGNYEQYF
>TRBV5-6|NA|TRBJ1-2|NA
TGTGCCAGCAGCCGGGGAGGGGGATATGGCTACACCTTC
CASSRGGGYGYTF
>TRBV7-9|NA|TRBJ2-1|NA
TGTGCCAGCAGCTTAGACTGGGCCTCGGATGAGCAGTTCTTC
CASSLDWASDEQFF
>TRBV5-8|NA|TRBJ1-1|few
TGTGCCAGCGGATTGACTCTTCACACTGAAGCTTTCTTT
CASGLTLHTEAFF
>TRBV10-3|NA|TRBJ2-6|few
TGTGCCATCAGTGACAGCTCTGGGGCCAACGTCCTGACTTTC
CAISDSSGANVLTF
>TRBV4-3|TRBD2|TRBJ2-2|NA
TGCGCCAGCAGCCCCGGGACTAGCGGGGTAAACGGGGAGCTGTTTTTT
CASSPGTSGVNGELFF
>TRBV5-1|TRBD2|TRBJ2-3|NA
TGCGCCAGCAGCTACGATCGGGGGGTAAACACAGATACGCAGTATTTT
CASSYDRGVNTDTQYF
>TRBV6-5|TRBD1|TRBJ2-7|NA
TGTGCCAGCAGGGAGACAGGGGGCAGTTCTTACGAGCAGTACTTC
CASRETGGSSYEQYF
>TRBV27|NA|TRBJ1-6|NA
TGTGCCAGCAGTTTAACCGGGACACCTAGCTCCTATAATTCGCCCCTCCACTTT
CASSLTGTPSSYNSPLHF
>TRBV6-4|TRBD1|TRBJ2-1|NA
TGTGCCAGCAGTGCTGGGACAGGGTATGAGCAGTTCTTC
CASSAGTGYEQFF
>TRBV5-6|NA|TRBJ2-1|NA
TGTGCCAGCAGCTTGGTGGGGCGTGCGAATGAGCAGTTCTTC
CASSLVGRANEQFF
>TRBV7-2|TRBD2|TRBJ2-7|NA
TGTGCCAGCAGCTTAGATGGGACTAGCGTCTACGAGCAGTACTTC
CASSLDGTSVYEQYF
>TRBV7-9|NA|TRBJ2-7|NA
TGTGCCAGCAGCTTAGGCCCAGGGAAGATAGAGCAGTACTTC
CASSLGPGKIEQYF
>TRBV6-6|NA|TRBJ2-3|few
TGTGCCAGCCGCCGGGGGGCAGACAGGTTCACAGATACGCAGTATTTT
CASRRGADRFTDTQYF
>TRBV14|TRBD1|TRBJ1-6|NA
TGTGCCAGCAGCCGTCACAGGGGAAATTCACCCCTCCACTTT
CASSRHRGNSPLHF
>TRBV28|NA|TRBJ2-3|NA
TGTGCCAGCAGTCCTGTCGGGTTCCCCCGGAGGGATACGCAGTATTTT
CASSPVGFPRRDTQYF
>TRBV11-2|NA|TRBJ2-7|NA
TGTGCCAGCAGCCTAGGGGCGTTCGAGCAGTACTTC
CASSLGAFEQYF
>TRBV7-2|NA|TRBJ2-1|NA
TGTGCCAGCAGCTCCCCTAGAAGCTCCTACAATGAGCAGTTCTTC
CASSSPRSSYNEQFF
>TRBV4-2|TRBD1|TRBJ1-3|NA
TGTGCCAGCAGCCAAGACGTCGGGACAGGGTCTGCAAACACCATATATTTT
CASSQDVGTGSANTIYF
>TRBV4-1|TRBD1|TRBJ1-5|NA
TGCGCCAGCAGCCAGACAGGGGAACAGCCCCAGCATTTT
CASSQTGEQPQHF
>TRBV19|TRBD1|TRBJ1-3|NA
TGTGCCAGTTCCTCCTGGGGACAGGGCTCTGGAAACACCATATATTTT
CASSSWGQGSGNTIYF
>TRBV5-8|TRBD2|TRBJ2-1|once
TGTGCCAGCAGCTTGGGCGGGGGCTACAATGAGCAGTTCTTC
CASSLGGGYNEQFF